This is a list of T cell receptor beta chains from one sample in a study of OX40 agonist ivuxolimab in advanced cancers. Assay: immunoSEQ multiplex PCR; the TCRdb copy retains only in-frame clones and omits some. Seen here are more than 80,000 clones, roughly 89% observed once, and the top ten hold 1.5% to 2%. This sample comprised CD4+ or CD8+ T cells sorted from blood, obtained in a trial of the OX40 agonist ivuxolimab. These receptor sequences come from an adult with an advanced solid tumor such as melanoma, head and neck, liver or kidney cancer. Each CDR3 is given with its conserved first and last residue. A D gene is named only where the DNA matches it firmly. Clone size is stated in some rows and not others, as once, few, many or a class when expanded.

>TRBV5-1|.|TRBJ2-2|TRBD1
TGCGCCAGCCGTGGACAGGGGGGCACCGGGGAGCTGTTTTTT
CASRGQGGTGELFF
>TRBV9|.|TRBJ2-3|TRBD2
TGTGCCAGCAGCGTAGAGACTAGCGGGAGGGGAGATACGCAGTATTTT
CASSVETSGRGDTQYF
>TRBV6-4|.|TRBJ2-2|TRBD2
TGTGCCAGCAGTCCCCTGGGAGGGGTTAGCACCGGGGAGCTGTTTTTT
CASSPLGGVSTGELFF
>TRBV28|.|TRBJ2-7|.
TGTGCCAGCAGTCAGCCGCCGGCGTCCTACGAGCAGTACTTC
CASSQPPASYEQYF
>TRBV6-1|.|TRBJ1-1|TRBD1
TGTGCCAGCAGTGAGCCCCAGGGGGTTACCGAAGCTTTCTTT
CASSEPQGVTEAFF
>TRBV5-4|.|TRBJ2-6|.
TGTGCCAGCCAAAGCGACTCTGGGGCCAACGTCCTGACTTTC
CASQSDSGANVLTF
>TRBV19|.|TRBJ1-3|.
TGTGCCAGTAACAGCGCGCCGGATGGAAACACCATATATTTT
CASNSAPDGNTIYF
>TRBV6-6|.|TRBJ2-1|.
TGTGCCAGCAGTAGCACAAGGGGACCCTACAATGAGCAGTTCTTC
CASSSTRGPYNEQFF
>TRBV5-5|.|TRBJ1-1|TRBD1
TGTGCCAGCAGCTCGGACAGGGCCGGCACTGAAGCTTTCTTT
CASSSDRAGTEAFF
>TRBV6-1|.|TRBJ2-2|.
TGTGCCAGCAGTGGGGGGGACAGAAACACCGGGGAGCTGTTTTTT
CASSGGDRNTGELFF
>TRBV19|.|TRBJ1-3|.
TGTGCCAGTAGTATGGTCCAAGGCTCTGGAAACACCATATATTTT
CASSMVQGSGNTIYF
>TRBV28|.|TRBJ2-2|.
TGTGCCAGCAGTTCGTCGACCGGGGAGCTGTTTTTT
CASSSSTGELFF
>TRBV11-2|.|TRBJ2-3|.
TGTGCCAGCAGCTTAGATGGAGGTCTGGCCACAGATACGCAGTATTTT
CASSLDGGLATDTQYF
>TRBV14|once|TRBJ2-3|.
TGTGCCAGCAGCCAAGATCTTTGGGACCTGACTACGCAGTATTTT
CASSQDLWDLTTQYF
>TRBV30|few|TRBJ1-1|.
TGTGCCTGGACAGCAGGGCTAACTGAAGCTTTCTTT
CAWTAGLTEAFF
>TRBV19|.|TRBJ2-1|TRBD2
TGTGCCAGGGGGTCCTTAGCGGGAGGGCCCTACAATGAGCAGTTCTTC
CARGSLAGGPYNEQFF
>TRBV6-5|few|TRBJ2-3|TRBD2
TGTGCCAGCAGTTGGGGACTAGCGAAGGCAGATACGCAGTATTTT
CASSWGLAKADTQYF
>TRBV6-5|.|TRBJ2-5|TRBD2
TGTGCCAGCAGTTACTCGACTAGCGGGACCCAAGAGACCCAGTACTTC
CASSYSTSGTQETQYF
>TRBV2|.|TRBJ2-2|.
TGTGCCAGCAGAGACAGGATCAACACCGGGGAGCTGTTTTTT
CASRDRINTGELFF
>TRBV6-4|.|TRBJ1-2|.
TGTGCCAGCAGTGACCGAATAGGGCAAGGCTACACCTTC
CASSDRIGQGYTF
>TRBV2|.|TRBJ2-7|TRBD2
TGTGCCAGCAGGGAAGGACTAGCTCGATCCTACGAGCAGTACTTC
CASREGLARSYEQYF
>TRBV25-1|.|TRBJ2-7|.
TGTGCCAGCAGTGGCATCGGGCGGGGTCGCAGCTACGAGCAGTACTTC
CASSGIGRGRSYEQYF
>TRBV2|.|TRBJ1-2|TRBD1
TGTGCCAGCAGAACAGCCGGGACAGCGTCTATTGGCTACACCTTC
CASRTAGTASIGYTF
>TRBV11-2|.|TRBJ2-2|.
TGTGCCAGCAGCTTAGGGACCGGGGAGCTGTTTTTT
CASSLGTGELFF
>TRBV7-8|.|TRBJ2-1|TRBD1
TGTGCCAGCAGTACCGCAAGACAGGGTCTGCCCAATGAGCAGTTCTTC
CASSTARQGLPNEQFF